This TCR beta chain was identified in a study of T-cell reconstitution after alpha-beta-depleted transplantation in children. Trimming removed 5 bases at V and 4 bases at J, with 14 bases between. The CDR3 spans 14 residues. Germline V CDR1 and CDR2: PRHDT, FYEKMQ (reference sequence). This sample's TCRbeta library carried unique molecular identifier barcodes. In TCRdb, the PCR reads were re-called with MiXCR into one record per CDR3 protein. This sample has around 70,000 distinct CDR3 sequences, with approximately 11% found just once. This clonotype was seen ten or more times. Its specificity is not known. Study-wide results and limits: T-cell counts and diversity were attributed mostly to newly produced T cells one year after transplant. Where alpha-beta T cells came from about two months after transplant was reportedly several hundred expanded graft clones. Diversity of TCRbeta at day 60 was high in some patients, arising from surviving recipient T cells and thymic progenitors.

The source material was PBMCs, sampled before TCRalphabeta/CD19-depleted stem cell transplant. This chain joins TRBV13 and TRBJ2-5, with D maybe TRBD1 (7 bases). The sequence came from a boy younger than 18 with acute myeloid leukemia, due to receive a stem cell transplant. The CDR3: CASSRFQGGETQYF. In DNA form, the CDR3 reads TGTGCCAGCAGCCGATTTCAGGGGGGAGAGACCCAGTACTTC.